These 27 T cell receptor beta chains were sequenced from one sample in a study of T cell responses to AZD1222 COVID-19 vaccine. The assay was immunoSEQ multiplex PCR, and TCRdb's table has in-frame clones only and misses some. This table holds fewer than 150,000 clones, about 90% found once. This material consisted of peripheral blood, taken on day 0 of AZD1222 vaccination. Receptors originate from an adult in good health.

This rearrangement joins TRBV4-2 to TRBJ1-2, with D possibly matching TRBD1 (5 bases). CDR1 and CDR2 from the germline V gene are LGHNA and YNFKEQ. The CDR3 is made up of 16 amino acids. The V gene lost 0 bases and the J gene lost 2 bases, with 13 bases spanning the gap. CDR3 in DNA: TGTGCCAGCAGCCAAGAGGCGGGGGAAGGAAACTATGGCTACACCTTC. Encoded protein: CASSQEAGEGNYGYTF.

The V call is TRBV6-2 or TRBV6-3, the J call TRBJ1-5, with D perhaps TRBD1 (5 bases). This CDR3 has 12 amino acids. Trimming took off 5 bases at V and 5 bases at J, with 7 bases between the two ends. Germline V gene sequence: CDR1 MNHEY, CDR2 SVGEGT. CDR3 region: CASSARDQPQHF. In DNA, the CDR3 is TGTGCCAGCAGTGCCAGGGATCAGCCCCAGCATTTT.

The chain couples TRBV2 to TRBJ2-7; D unresolved. Germline assignment: CDR1 SNHLY and CDR2 FYNNEI. Trimming cost V 6 bases and J 2 bases, with 14 bases left between them. The CDR3 has 14 residues. This chain's CDR3 is CASSRTTTAYEQYF. The CDR3 nucleotides read TGTGCCAGCAGCAGGACGACGACGGCCTACGAGCAGTACTTC.

This chain uses TRBV7-8 with TRBJ2-1; D uncertain. Trimming shortened V by 1 base and J by 10 bases, and 8 bases separated the two germline ends. Germline CDR1 is SGHVS and CDR2 is FQNEAQ. CDR3 size: 12 residues. In DNA, the CDR3 is TGTGCCAGCAGCTTAGTTTTGAGGGAGCAGTTCTTC. It translates to CASSLVLREQFF. Combining the CDR3 with reference TRBV7-8 and TRBJ2-1 gives the whole variable domain GAGVSQSPRYKVAKRGQDVALRCDPISGHVSLFWYQQALGQGPEFLTYFQNEAQLDKSGLPSDRFFAERPEGSVSTLKIQRTQQEDSAVYLCASSLVLREQFFGPGTRLTVL.

This clone occurred once. The chain couples TRBV5-4 to TRBJ2-1; 12 bases are a match to TRBD2. The CDR3 totals 15 residues. Germline V gives CDR1 SGHNT, CDR2 YYREEE (reference sequence). After removal of 2 bases from V and 9 bases from J, the junction contained 6 bases not matched to a gene. The CDR3 DNA follows: TGTGCCAGCAGCTTAGGGTCTAGCGGGAGGGCTGAGCAGTTCTTC. It encodes CASSLGSSGRAEQFF.

This clone was counted once. The chain links TRBV29-1 to TRBJ1-1, with D possibly matching TRBD1 (5 bases). Germline V CDR1 and CDR2: SQVTM, ANQGSEA. This CDR3 is built from 13 residues. V lost 7 bases, J lost 3 bases, and 15 bases lay in between. The CDR3 nucleotides are TGCAGCGGCAAGGTGGGGCGAGACACTGAAGCTTTCTTT. The encoded protein is CSGKVGRDTEAFF.

The V call is TRBV7-8, the J call TRBJ1-1; possibly TRBD1 for D (6 bases). The CDR3 sequence is 15 residues long. Looked up from germline, CDR1 is SGHVS and CDR2 is FQNEAQ. Trimming left V 5 bases short and J 6 bases short, with 19 bases between. The DNA for the CDR3 is TGTGCCAGCAGCCTCCACAACCGGGACAACTCTGAAGCTTTCTTT. Its translation is CASSLHNRDNSEAFF.

This chain joins TRBV4-2 and TRBJ2-1; TRBD2 matches at 8 bases. Germline values: CDR1 LGHNA, CDR2 YNFKEQ. Trimming at V came to 0 bases and at J to 7 bases, leaving 17 bases not matched to a gene. The CDR3 runs 19 residues. The CDR3 region has the DNA TGTGCCAGCAGCCAAGAGTCCCCGTCTAGCGGGTGGCAAGGGAATGAGCAGTTCTTC. Residues: CASSQESPSSGWQGNEQFF.

The J gene is TRBJ1-5, the V gene TRBV7-9; 9 positions match TRBD1. The V gene end was trimmed by 5 bases and the J gene end by 6 bases; junction bases not matched to a gene: 17. This CDR3 is 18 amino acids long. Germline lookup yields CDR1 SEHNR and CDR2 FQNEAQ (reference sequence). This CDR3 reads CASSLAPPGQGYSQPQHF. Written as DNA, the CDR3 is TGTGCCAGCAGCCTCGCACCTCCGGGACAGGGTTATAGTCAGCCCCAGCATTTT.

The V gene is TRBV30, the J gene TRBJ2-4; D may be TRBD1 (6 bases). V shed 3 bases and J shed 2 bases, with 20 bases lying between them. The length of the CDR3 is 17 residues. Germline-derived CDR1 and CDR2 are GTSNPN and SVGIG (reference sequence). The CDR3 DNA follows: TGTGCCTGGAGACACCCGACCGGGACACTTACCAAAAACATTCAGTACTTC. Protein product: CAWRHPTGTLTKNIQYF.

Only one count was recorded for this clone. The genes are TRBV7-3 and TRBJ2-1; 11 nucleotides line up with TRBD2. This CDR3 comprises 15 residues. Germline V gene data show CDR1 as SGHTA and CDR2 as FQGTGA. V lost 3 bases to trimming and J lost 3 bases; unmatched junction nucleotides: 1. CDR3 DNA: TGTGCCAGCAGCTTCACTAGCGGGGGCTACAATGAGCAGTTCTTC. Its translation is CASSFTSGGYNEQFF.

This clone was found a few times. V and J are TRBV24-1 and TRBJ2-2, with a weak D call TRBD2 (5 bases). Germline-derived CDR1 and CDR2 are KGHDR and SFDVKD. Between the trimmed V and J ends, which lost 10 bases and 2 bases, there was a span of 10 bases. This CDR3 comprises 13 residues. CDR3 residues: CATLDSNTGELFF. The CDR3 nucleotides read TGTGCCACGTTGGACTCAAACACCGGGGAGCTGTTTTTT.

This rearrangement joins TRBV27 to TRBJ1-2; TRBD1 might be the D (5 bases). The CDR3 runs to 16 residues. V was clipped by 5 bases and J by 3 bases, with 19 bases between them. Germline CDR1 is MNHEY and CDR2 is SMNVEV (reference sequence). The CDR3 sequence is CASSPIGTRADYGYTF. The CDR3 DNA sequence: TGTGCCAGCAGTCCGATCGGGACTCGGGCGGACTATGGCTACACCTTC.

This chain uses TRBV19 with TRBJ2-6; the match to TRBD1 covers 9 bases. Germline CDR1 reads LNHDA; CDR2 reads SQIVND (reference sequence). The CDR3 consists of 17 residues. Trimming took 8 bases from V and 4 from J; bases not matched to a gene: 12. CDR3 sequence reads: CASCLDRGQGGANVLTF. The DNA for the CDR3 is TGTGCCAGTTGCCTGGACAGGGGCCAGGGAGGGGCCAACGTCCTGACTTTC.

The chain is built from TRBV9 and TRBJ1-6; no reliable D call. V was pared by 3 bases and J by 6 bases, with 16 bases between. Germline V gene lookup returns CDR1 SGDLS and CDR2 YYNGEE. The CDR3 consists of 16 residues. The CDR3 sequence is CASSANPAAGNSPLHF. Written as DNA, the CDR3 is TGTGCCAGCAGCGCGAATCCTGCCGCGGGTAATTCACCCCTCCACTTT. Complete variable domain (other parts from reference TRBV9 and TRBJ1-6): DSGVTQTPKHLITATGQRVTLRCSPRSGDLSVYWYQQSLDQGLQFLIQYYNGEERAKGNILERFSAQQFPDLHSELNLSSLELGDSALYFCASSANPAAGNSPLHFGNGTRLTVT.

The chain is built from TRBV5-1 and TRBJ1-2, with TRBD1 as a possible D gene (5 bases). V was trimmed by 4 bases and J by 8 bases, leaving 18 bases between them. Germline CDR1 is SGHRS and CDR2 is YFSETQ. The CDR3 spans 14 residues. The CDR3 here is CASSLRGENMGYTF. DNA of the CDR3: TGCGCCAGCAGCCTCCGGGGGGAGAATATGGGCTACACCTTC. The full variable domain, its missing parts supplied by reference TRBV5-1 and TRBJ1-2, is KAGVTQTPRYLIKTRGQQVTLSCSPISGHRSVSWYQQTPGQGLQFLFEYFSETQRNKGNFPGRFSGRQFSNSRSEMNVSTLELGDSALYLCASSLRGENMGYTFGSGTRLTVV.

The V call is TRBV27, the J call TRBJ2-5; the D is unclear. V shed 2 bases and J shed 5 bases, with 18 bases lying between them. Per germline, CDR1 MNHEY and CDR2 SMNVEV (reference sequence). This CDR3 comprises 16 residues. This CDR3 is CASSLKTGLPRETQYF. The CDR3 DNA follows: TGTGCCAGCAGTTTAAAAACGGGCCTCCCCCGGGAGACCCAGTACTTC.

The J gene is TRBJ2-3, the V gene TRBV29-1; D unresolved. CDR1 SQVTM and CDR2 ANQGSEA come from the germline V gene. The CDR3 spans 13 residues. Trimming pared 5 bases from V and 4 bases from J, leaving 13 bases between. The CDR3 DNA reads TGCAGCGTTAAAGGAGAATCGCCAGATACGCAGTATTTT. This sequence encodes CSVKGESPDTQYF.

V and J are TRBV7-9 and TRBJ2-7; D is unclear. V was shortened by 5 bases and J by 8 bases, with 10 bases between the two germline ends. The CDR3 extends over 11 amino acids. In germline, CDR1 is SEHNR, CDR2 FQNEAQ (reference sequence). The CDR3 loop reads CASSNNEQQYF. The DNA for the CDR3 is TGTGCCAGCAGCAATAATGAGCAGCAGTACTTC.

The J gene is TRBJ1-1, the V gene TRBV30; D possibly corresponds to TRBD1 (6 bases). Germline V gene data show CDR1 as GTSNPN and CDR2 as SVGIG (reference sequence). This CDR3 has 14 residues. The V gene lost 0 bases and the J gene lost 11 bases, with 19 bases spanning the gap. The CDR3 coding sequence is TGTGCCTGGAGTGTCTGGCAGGGGAGGTTTGGGGCTTTCTTT. This codes for CAWSVWQGRFGAFF.

The chain uses TRBV10-2 and TRBJ2-5; D is ambiguous. CDR1 is WSHSY and CDR2 is SAAADI in the germline V gene. Trimming took off 5 bases at V and 0 bases at J, with 7 bases between the two ends. The CDR3 runs to 13 residues. In nucleotides, the CDR3 is TGCGCCAGCAGTATGGCGTACCAAGAGACCCAGTACTTC. It encodes CASSMAYQETQYF.

This chain uses TRBV28 with TRBJ2-3; TRBD2 aligns across 7 bases. The CDR3 consists of 12 residues. Germline V gene data show CDR1 as MDHEN and CDR2 as SYDVKM. V was clipped by 5 bases and J by 12 bases; unmatched bases: 8. CDR3 in DNA: TGTGCCAGCAGTGCGGGAGTCCCTGGCCAGTATTTT. Amino acid sequence: CASSAGVPGQYF.

V gene TRBV4-1 combines with J gene TRBJ2-2, with 7 bases lining up with TRBD2. With 1 base clipped from V and 6 bases from J, the junction kept 5 bases outside the gene matches. The CDR3 extends over 15 amino acids. Germline CDR1 and CDR2: MGHRA and YSYEKL. CDR3 nucleotides: TGCGCCAGCAGCCAAGTTCTAGCGGCCCCCGGGGAGCTGTTTTTT. It yields the protein CASSQVLAAPGELFF.

The J gene is TRBJ2-1, the V gene TRBV4-1; 13 nucleotides line up with TRBD2. V was pared by 2 bases and J by 7 bases, with 11 bases of the junction left unmatched. The CDR3 loop spans 18 amino acids. The V gene's germline CDR1 is MGHRA and CDR2 YSYEKL. DNA of the CDR3: TGCGCCAGCAGCCAACCTTGGACTAGCGGGAGATTTAATAATGAGCAGTTCTTC. This gives the protein CASSQPWTSGRFNNEQFF.

The chain is built from TRBV11-2 and TRBJ1-1; D is possibly TRBD1 (6 bases). Trimming removed 2 bases at V and 7 bases at J, with 11 bases between. Germline CDR1 and CDR2: SGHAT and FQNNGV. The CDR3 consists of 13 residues. The CDR3 nucleotides are TGTGCCAGCAGCTTATGGAGGGGGGGTGAAGCTTTCTTT. This sequence encodes CASSLWRGGEAFF.

V usage is TRBV3-1 (or the pseudogene TRBV3-2) and J usage is TRBJ2-3, with D tentatively TRBD2 (6 bases). Germline V lookup: CDR1 LGHDT, CDR2 YNNKEL (reference sequence). The V and J ends lost 0 bases and 10 bases respectively, with 20 bases between them. The CDR3 sequence is 16 residues long. CDR3 sequence: CASSQDQAGARRAQYF. CDR3 nucleotide sequence: TGTGCCAGCAGCCAAGATCAAGCCGGGGCCAGGAGGGCGCAGTATTTT.

The chain carries TRBV7-9 and TRBJ2-5; weak D call: TRBD2 (6 bases). Trimming took 6 bases from V and 7 from J, leaving 15 bases between them. The CDR3 runs 13 residues. The germline CDR1 and CDR2 sequences are SEHNR and FQNEAQ (reference sequence). The DNA for the CDR3 is TGTGCCAGCAGTCTGGGGGACTGGGGGACCCAGTACTTC. The encoded protein is CASSLGDWGTQYF.